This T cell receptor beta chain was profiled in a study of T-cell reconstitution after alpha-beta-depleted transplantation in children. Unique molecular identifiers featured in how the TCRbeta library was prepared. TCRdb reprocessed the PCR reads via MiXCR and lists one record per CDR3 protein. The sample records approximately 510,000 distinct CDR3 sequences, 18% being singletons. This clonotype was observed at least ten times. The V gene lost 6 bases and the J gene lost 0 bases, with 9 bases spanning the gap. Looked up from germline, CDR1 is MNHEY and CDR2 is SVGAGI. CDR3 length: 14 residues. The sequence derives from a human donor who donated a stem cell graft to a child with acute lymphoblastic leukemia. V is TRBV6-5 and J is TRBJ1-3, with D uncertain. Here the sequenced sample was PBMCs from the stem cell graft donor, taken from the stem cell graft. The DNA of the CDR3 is TGTGCCAGCAGACCATTCAGCTCTGGAAACACCATATATTTT. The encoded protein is CASRPFSSGNTIYF.